These 17 T cell receptor beta chains originate from one sample sequenced in a study of T cells in Graves' hyperthyroidism and ophthalmopathy (dated by TCRdb to the late 2010s). The library was built by means of multiplex PCR. The listed sequencing device is Illumina HiSeq 2000. The TCR beta CDR3 regions were amplified from RNA transcripts. The TCR CDR3 was subjected to a first round of RT-PCR using the HTBI primer set and the Qiagen OneStep RT-PCR kit. The public sequencing data were trimmed at Q25 with fastp and processed into clonotypes with MiXCR by TCRdb, which kept only in-frame beta chains. Rows matching on CDR3 protein sequence are summarized as one entry with the most common DNA and genes. Within this sample are some 300,000 distinct CDR3 sequences, with around a fifth of them counted one time only. The top ten constitute less than 45% of the sample. Material: blood. The receptors derive from a man in his fifties with Graves' ophthalmopathy.

In this sample, this clonotype turned up many times. This sequence joins TRBV13 and TRBJ1-2, with 10 nucleotides matching TRBD1. CDR1 is PRHDT, CDR2 FYEKMQ, per germline (reference sequence). V shed 0 bases, J shed 8 bases, and the junction held 3 bases outside the gene matches. The CDR3 covers 14 residues. CDR3 amino acids: CASSLGTGGFGYTF. Here the CDR3 DNA reads TGTGCCAGCAGCTTAGGGACAGGGGGCTTCGGCTACACCTTC.

This clonotype appeared many times. The genes are TRBV20-1 and TRBJ2-7, with 14 bases lining up with TRBD2. Trimming took 3 bases from V and 5 from J; bases not matched to a gene: 12. The germline V gene encodes CDR1 DFQATT and CDR2 SNEGSKA (reference sequence). The CDR3 is 17 amino acids. CDR3 coding DNA: TGCAGTGCTAGCGGGGACAGGGGGACTAGCGGGAGCCACGAGCAGTACTTC. It codes for CSASGDRGTSGSHEQYF.

Many counts were recorded for this clonotype. V and J are TRBV18 and TRBJ2-7; 8 bases map to TRBD1. Germline lookup yields CDR1 KGHSH and CDR2 LQKENI. The ends lost 6 bases at V and 3 bases at J; junction bases unmatched: 4. The CDR3 loop spans 13 amino acids. The CDR3 nucleotides read TGTGCCAGCTCCCCGGGACAGGACTACGAGCAGTACTTC. Its translation: CASSPGQDYEQYF.

This clonotype was counted ten times or more. One end of the junction fails to match germline, which may point to a read error. The chain has TRBV20-1 and TRBJ2-7; 7 bases fit TRBD1. In germline, CDR1 is DFQATT, CDR2 SNEGSKA (reference sequence). The CDR3 totals 14 residues. The CDR3 protein is CSASVPGQSSEQYF. CDR3 DNA sequence: TGCAGTGCTAGCGTCCCGGGACAGTCCTCCGAGCAGTACTTC.

The rearrangement joins TRBV2 to TRBJ2-1, with 10 bases fitting TRBD2. J gave up 5 bases and V 2 bases, and 3 bases lay outside the gene matches. The CDR3 is 15 residues long. CDR1 is SNHLY, CDR2 FYNNEI, per germline. CDR3 sequence (DNA): TGTGCCAGCAGTGAACTAGCGGGAGAGAACAATGAGCAGTTCTTC. It translates to CASSELAGENNEQFF.

This clonotype was counted many times. V gene TRBV6-2 or TRBV6-3 combines with J gene TRBJ2-1; no definite D call. V shed 2 bases and J shed 2 bases, with 4 bases lying between them. The germline gives CDR1 MNHEY, CDR2 SVGEGT. The CDR3 runs to 13 residues. CDR3 DNA: TGTGCCAGCAGTTACGACACCTACAATGAGCAGTTCTTC. It translates to CASSYDTYNEQFF.

The chain carries TRBV5-5 and TRBJ2-7; D could derive from TRBD1 or TRBD2 (5 bases each). Trimming removed 5 bases at V and 5 bases at J, with 17 bases between. The CDR3 loop spans 14 amino acids. CDR1 and CDR2 (germline): SGHKS, YYEKEE (reference sequence). CDR3 in amino acids: CASSRGPEVNEQYF. Here the CDR3 DNA reads TGTGCCAGCAGTCGGGGCCCGGAGGTCAACGAGCAGTACTTC.

This clonotype was counted at least ten times. V is TRBV20-1 and J is TRBJ2-1; 9 bases match TRBD2. Trimming removed 6 bases from V and 7 bases from J; junction bases left unmatched: 16. The germline V gene encodes CDR1 DFQATT and CDR2 SNEGSKA (reference sequence). CDR3 length equals 16 residues. CDR3 DNA: TGCAGTGCGAAACAACCACTAGCGGGTACTAAGAATGAGCAGTTCTTC. This sequence encodes CSAKQPLAGTKNEQFF.

The chain combines TRBV25-1 with TRBJ1-4, with D unclear. Germline CDR1 MGHDK, CDR2 SYGVNS. Trimming took off 3 bases at V and 8 bases at J, with 10 bases between the two ends. This CDR3 comprises 13 residues. The CDR3 DNA reads as TGTGCCAGCAGTGACGGACTGATGGAAAAACTGTTTTTT. Residues: CASSDGLMEKLFF.

V usage is TRBV24-1 and J usage is TRBJ2-3; perhaps TRBD2 as D (5 bases). The germline V gene has CDR1 KGHDR and CDR2 SFDVKD. There are 12 residues in the CDR3. Trimming stripped 5 bases from V and 4 bases from J, with 6 bases between. DNA of the CDR3: TGTGCCACCAGTGGGACTGCAGATACGCAGTATTTT. Translated, it gives CATSGTADTQYF.

The CDR3 reads CASSPTWVPTDTQYF. In DNA, the CDR3 is TGTGCCAGCAGCCCGACTTGGGTCCCCACAGATACGCAGTATTTT. This chain uses TRBV6-1 with TRBJ2-3; D remains ambiguous. CDR3 length: 15 residues. The germline V gene encodes CDR1 MNHNS and CDR2 SASEGT. The V and J ends lost 6 bases and 2 bases respectively, with 15 bases between them.

This clonotype was seen many times. The chain recombines TRBV11-2 with TRBJ2-3, with a possible D match to TRBD2 (6 bases). Between the trimmed V and J ends, which lost 3 bases and 4 bases, there was a span of 17 bases. Germline V gene data show CDR1 as SGHAT and CDR2 as FQNNGV. The CDR3 sequence is 16 residues long. The CDR3 region has the DNA TGTGCCAGCAGCTTCCTCCCAGCGGGTGGGTCAGATACGCAGTATTTT. Amino acid sequence: CASSFLPAGGSDTQYF.

This clonotype was seen a few times. A clone one base away is much larger, so this may be a read error. The chain recombines TRBV18 with TRBJ1-2, with D perhaps matching TRBD1 (5 bases). Per germline, CDR1 KGHSH and CDR2 LQKENI. V lost 5 bases to trimming and J lost 3 bases, with 13 bases between them. The CDR3 has 14 amino acids. CDR3 DNA: TGTGCCAGCTCAGGTAAACAGGAGTACTATGGCTACACCTTC. Translated, it gives CASSGKQEYYGYTF.

This clonotype came up many times. J is TRBJ2-2 and V is TRBV6-1, with D tentatively TRBD1 (6 bases). This CDR3 is built from 14 residues. The V gene lost 7 bases and the J gene lost 0 bases, with 9 bases spanning the gap. Germline V gene lookup returns CDR1 MNHNS and CDR2 SASEGT. The CDR3 nucleotides read TGTGCCAGCACATCAGGGGCGAACACCGGGGAGCTGTTTTTT. It yields the protein CASTSGANTGELFF.

With respect to this clonotype: This sequence may be a read error, since a much larger clone differs from it by one base. Without the conserved terminal phenylalanine or tryptophan, this CDR3 likely stems from a read error. The chain links TRBV12-3 or TRBV12-4 to TRBJ1-2; no clear D gene. The ends were cut back, 4 bases at V and 2 bases at J, with 11 bases in the middle. The CDR3 spans 14 residues. Here the CDR3 DNA reads TGTGCCAGCAGTTCCCCAGGAGACAACTATGGCTACACCCTC. Translation: CASSSPGDNYGYTL.

The table lists this clonotype with a few counts. The V and J genes are TRBV6-1 and TRBJ1-5; a weak D match, TRBD1 (6 bases). CDR1 is MNHNS and CDR2 is SASEGT in the germline V gene. The CDR3 sequence is 15 residues long. Deletions cut 3 bases from V and 1 base from J, with 10 bases between. The CDR3 spells CASSDSGASNQPQHF. CDR3 nucleotides: TGTGCCAGCAGTGATTCGGGGGCAAGCAATCAGCCCCAGCATTTT.

In this sample, this clonotype turned up many times. DNA of the CDR3: TGCGCCAGCAGTCCTAGGCCTAATTCACCCCTCCACTTT. It codes for CASSPRPNSPLHF. The chain joins TRBV5-1 to TRBJ1-6; D ambiguous. Germline V lookup: CDR1 SGHRS, CDR2 YFSETQ. The CDR3 totals 13 residues. Trimming took off 5 bases at V and 6 bases at J, with 9 bases between the two ends.